This T cell receptor (beta chain) is from a study of cytomegalovirus exposure and HLA in healthy donors. On this clone: Its antigen remains unknown. One junction end disagrees with the germline gene, perhaps due to a read error.

The CDR3 has 13 residues. The germline V gene has CDR1 SGHNT and CDR2 YYREEE (reference sequence). Overall study results and limits: After further analysis at a later stage, roughly 16,000 TCR beta sequences were associated with HLA alleles at 0.05 false discovery rate.

13 Jbeta primers and 60 Vbeta primers were used for the PCR. In the authors' workflow: Unique TCR beta chains totaled about 73 million in a later count, with 8.5 million to 12 million of them shared. The assay was immunoSEQ multiplex PCR, and TCRdb's table has in-frame clones only and misses some. V and J calls and clone size are given by that table; D and trimming were obtained from the DNA. The table lists approximately 140,000 clones, 55% to 80% of them singletons, with 1% to 1.5% in the top ten. The chain recombines TRBV5-4 with TRBJ1-1, with TRBD1 identical over 8 bases. This sequence originates from a woman aged 40 to 55 in good health and CMV-seronegative. Sequences were obtained from PBMCs. For the CDR3, the DNA is TGTGCCAGCACCTTGACAGGGGACCCTGAAGCTTTCTTT. Translated, it gives CASTLTGDPEAFF.